What follows is one TCR beta chain and its context. From the germline J gene comes the end of the CDR3, since the read stops 3 residues before it. This sample was taken from a study of T cells in women clearing cervical HPV infection. The CDR3 totals 15 residues. Germline values: CDR1 WSHSY, CDR2 SAAADI. Trimming shortened V by 4 bases and J by 7 bases, and 17 bases separated the two germline ends. Dot-blot hybridization genotyped cervical HPV amplified with MY09/MY11 PCR. Assay: immunoSEQ multiplex PCR; the TCRdb copy retains only in-frame clones and omits some. This sample contains 40,000 to 60,000 clones.

The source of this sequence is a woman aged 18 to 75 with a cervical HPV16 infection that either progressed to CIN3+ or cleared (not recorded which). The sequencing input was blood buffy coat. V usage is TRBV10-2 and J usage is TRBJ2-1; TRBD2 might be the D (5 bases). The CDR3 is CASSGSTSLGNEQFF. The sequenced CDR3 bases are TGCGCCAGCAGTGGTTCCACTAGTCTGGGGAATGAG.